This is a list of T cell receptor beta chains from one sample in a study of PD-1 blockade in mismatch repair-deficient tumors. Some clones are missing from TCRdb's copy, which holds only in-frame ones; the method was immunoSEQ multiplex PCR. The table records some 130,000 clones, roughly 90% of them present only once. This specimen was peripheral blood, taken 72 weeks after starting pembrolizumab. The source of these receptors is an adult with mismatch repair-deficient cancer. The CDR3 runs from the conserved cysteine through the conserved F or W. The D gene is left open where the match is weak. The size of a clone is reported for some rows only, either as once, few or many, or as a class for expanded clones.

CDR3: CAWSHLEGHPADTQYF
DNA: TGTGCCTGGAGTCACCTCGAGGGACACCCAGCAGATACGCAGTATTTT
D: .
size: once
J: TRBJ2-3
V: TRBV30

CDR3: CASSPLGEIPGELFF
DNA: TGCGCCAGCAGCCCCCTGGGAGAGATACCCGGGGAGCTGTTTTTT
D: .
size: .
J: TRBJ2-2
V: TRBV4-1

CDR3: CASSLVPEFTDTQYF
DNA: TGTGCCAGCAGCTTAGTTCCCGAATTCACAGATACGCAGTATTTT
D: .
size: .
J: TRBJ2-3
V: TRBV7-6

CDR3: CASSLADGFSGANVLTF
DNA: TGTGCCAGCAGCTTAGCCGACGGCTTCTCTGGGGCCAACGTCCTGACTTTC
D: .
size: once
J: TRBJ2-6
V: TRBV11-1

CDR3: CASSLYGDRDIYEQYF
DNA: TGTGCCAGCAGCCTCTATGGAGACAGGGATATTTACGAGCAGTACTTC
D: TRBD1
size: .
J: TRBJ2-7
V: TRBV7-6

CDR3: CASSRRTSGTGNEQFF
DNA: TGCGCCAGCAGCCGCCGGACTAGCGGTACGGGCAATGAGCAGTTCTTC
D: TRBD2
size: .
J: TRBJ2-1
V: TRBV4-1

CDR3: CASSYLTSGRGEQYF
DNA: TGTGCCAGCAGTTACCTGACTAGCGGGAGGGGCGAGCAGTACTTC
D: TRBD2
size: few
J: TRBJ2-7
V: TRBV6-6

CDR3: CASSLGTGGIFENEQFF
DNA: TGTGCCAGCAGCTTAGGGACAGGGGGCATATTTGAGAATGAGCAGTTCTTC
D: TRBD1
size: .
J: TRBJ2-1
V: TRBV11-2

CDR3: CASSQGGLAGGPYEQYF
DNA: TGCGCCAGCAGCCAAGGCGGACTAGCGGGAGGGCCCTACGAGCAGTACTTC
D: TRBD2
size: .
J: TRBJ2-7
V: TRBV4-3

CDR3: CASSLRFGQTLPEQYF
DNA: TGTGCCAGCAGTTTGAGGTTCGGACAGACTCTTCCGGAGCAGTACTTC
D: .
size: .
J: TRBJ2-7
V: TRBV27

CDR3: CASSRGQLNTEAFF
DNA: TGTGCCAGTAGTAGGGGACAGCTAAACACTGAAGCTTTCTTT
D: TRBD1
size: .
J: TRBJ1-1
V: TRBV19

CDR3: CASSDLLAGNEQFF
DNA: TGTGCCAGCAGTGACTTACTAGCGGGAAATGAGCAGTTCTTC
D: TRBD2
size: .
J: TRBJ2-1
V: TRBV6-4

CDR3: CASSSPEAGAVDEQYF
DNA: TGTGCCAGCAGTTCACCGGAAGCGGGAGCGGTGGACGAGCAGTACTTC
D: TRBD2
size: .
J: TRBJ2-7
V: TRBV28

CDR3: CASSPVTGRTDTQYF
DNA: TGTGCCAGCAGCCCGGTGACAGGGAGGACAGATACGCAGTATTTT
D: .
size: .
J: TRBJ2-3
V: TRBV5-4

CDR3: CASSPWTSRASYEQYF
DNA: TGTGCCAGCAGCCCCTGGACTAGCCGGGCCTCCTACGAGCAGTACTTC
D: TRBD2
size: .
J: TRBJ2-7
V: TRBV13

CDR3: CASSQVGGYEQYF
DNA: TGCGCCAGCAGCCAAGTAGGAGGCTACGAGCAGTACTTC
D: .
size: .
J: TRBJ2-7
V: TRBV4-1

CDR3: CASSLLGAHYEQYF
DNA: TGTGCCAGCAGTTTATTAGGGGCACACTACGAGCAGTACTTC
D: .
size: .
J: TRBJ2-7
V: TRBV28

CDR3: CSAPVRLDLFF
DNA: TGCAGTGCCCCGGTCCGTCTAGATCTGTTTTTT
D: .
size: .
J: TRBJ1-4
V: TRBV20-1

CDR3: CASSQEGQGVYNEQFF
DNA: TGCGCCAGCAGCCAAGAGGGACAGGGGGTATACAATGAGCAGTTCTTC
D: TRBD1
size: .
J: TRBJ2-1
V: TRBV4-3

CDR3: CAISEGASGSTDTQYF
DNA: TGTGCCATCAGTGAAGGGGCTAGCGGGAGTACAGATACGCAGTATTTT
D: TRBD2
size: .
J: TRBJ2-3
V: TRBV10-3

CDR3: CASSLGRSLEQYF
DNA: TGTGCCAGCAGCTTAGGGCGCAGTCTCGAGCAGTACTTC
D: .
size: .
J: TRBJ2-7
V: TRBV5-4

CDR3: CAITPSLEGAFF
DNA: TGTGCCATCACCCCGAGTTTGGAAGGGGCTTTCTTT
D: .
size: .
J: TRBJ1-1
V: TRBV10-3

CDR3: CASSTEGRSSYNEQFF
DNA: TGTGCCAGCAGCACTGAGGGGCGAAGCTCCTACAATGAGCAGTTCTTC
D: .
size: .
J: TRBJ2-1
V: TRBV28

CDR3: CAWSPTGSGGTFF
DNA: TGTGCCTGGAGTCCGACGGGGAGCGGGGGCACGTTCTTC
D: TRBD2
size: .
J: TRBJ2-1
V: TRBV30

CDR3: CASSQVDRVGELFF
DNA: TGCGCCAGCAGCCAAGTAGACAGGGTCGGGGAGCTGTTTTTT
D: TRBD1
size: .
J: TRBJ2-2
V: TRBV4-1

CDR3: CAWSVGGGKLFF
DNA: TGTGCCTGGAGTGTGGGAGGGGGAAAACTGTTTTTT
D: .
size: few
J: TRBJ1-4
V: TRBV30

CDR3: CASSLDSGDTQYF
DNA: TGTGCCAGCAGCTTAGACTCAGGGGATACGCAGTATTTT
D: .
size: .
J: TRBJ2-3
V: TRBV7-9

CDR3: CSVEAEAGYGYTF
DNA: TGCAGCGTTGAAGCGGAGGCAGGGTATGGCTACACCTTC
D: .
size: .
J: TRBJ1-2
V: TRBV29-1

CDR3: CASSERRRGTGEGEQYF
DNA: TGTGCCAGCAGTGAGCGCCGCCGAGGGACAGGGGAGGGGGAGCAGTACTTC
D: TRBD1
size: .
J: TRBJ2-7
V: TRBV2

CDR3: CASSYGTVSSYEQYF
DNA: TGCGCCAGCAGCTACGGGACGGTTAGCTCCTACGAGCAGTACTTC
D: .
size: .
J: TRBJ2-7
V: TRBV5-1

CDR3: CASCRLAGGSYNEQFF
DNA: TGTGCCAGCTGTCGACTAGCGGGAGGATCTTACAATGAGCAGTTCTTC
D: TRBD2
size: .
J: TRBJ2-1
V: TRBV28

CDR3: CASSGTGGAYNEQFF
DNA: TGTGCCAGCAGCGGGACAGGGGGGGCTTACAATGAGCAGTTCTTC
D: TRBD1
size: .
J: TRBJ2-1
V: TRBV7-9

CDR3: CASSSASAGGTDTQYF
DNA: TGTGCCAGCAGTTCCGCCTCGGCGGGAGGGACAGATACGCAGTATTTT
D: TRBD2
size: .
J: TRBJ2-3
V: TRBV27

CDR3: CASIGAGPQHF
DNA: TGTGCCAGTATCGGAGCAGGGCCCCAGCATTTT
D: .
size: .
J: TRBJ1-5
V: TRBV6-5

CDR3: CASSGYEQYF
DNA: TGTGCCAGCAGTGGATACGAGCAGTACTTC
D: .
size: .
J: TRBJ2-7
V: TRBV28

CDR3: CAWSAPGWDEQFF
DNA: TGTGCCTGGAGCGCCCCCGGGTGGGATGAGCAGTTCTTC
D: .
size: .
J: TRBJ2-1
V: TRBV30

CDR3: CASSFSGGPGNEQFF
DNA: TGTGCCAGCAGTTTTTCGGGAGGGCCGGGGAATGAGCAGTTCTTC
D: TRBD2
size: .
J: TRBJ2-1
V: TRBV27

CDR3: CASSEEWGYTLYEQYF
DNA: TGTGCCAGCAGTGAAGAGTGGGGGTACACCCTCTACGAGCAGTACTTC
D: .
size: .
J: TRBJ2-7
V: TRBV6-1

CDR3: CASSIGRQPQHF
DNA: TGTGCCAGTAGTATAGGAAGGCAGCCCCAGCATTTT
D: .
size: .
J: TRBJ1-5
V: TRBV19

CDR3: CASRRGQMLAYEQYF
DNA: TGTGCCAGCAGACGCGGACAGATGTTGGCCTACGAGCAGTACTTC
D: .
size: few
J: TRBJ2-7
V: TRBV2

CDR3: CASSQDNGRIYNEQFF
DNA: TGTGCCAGCAGCCAAGACAACGGGAGGATCTACAATGAGCAGTTCTTC
D: TRBD2
size: .
J: TRBJ2-1
V: TRBV4-2

CDR3: CASSQEQGMNQPQHF
DNA: TGCGCCAGCAGCCAAGAACAGGGGATGAATCAGCCCCAGCATTTT
D: TRBD1
size: .
J: TRBJ1-5
V: TRBV4-1